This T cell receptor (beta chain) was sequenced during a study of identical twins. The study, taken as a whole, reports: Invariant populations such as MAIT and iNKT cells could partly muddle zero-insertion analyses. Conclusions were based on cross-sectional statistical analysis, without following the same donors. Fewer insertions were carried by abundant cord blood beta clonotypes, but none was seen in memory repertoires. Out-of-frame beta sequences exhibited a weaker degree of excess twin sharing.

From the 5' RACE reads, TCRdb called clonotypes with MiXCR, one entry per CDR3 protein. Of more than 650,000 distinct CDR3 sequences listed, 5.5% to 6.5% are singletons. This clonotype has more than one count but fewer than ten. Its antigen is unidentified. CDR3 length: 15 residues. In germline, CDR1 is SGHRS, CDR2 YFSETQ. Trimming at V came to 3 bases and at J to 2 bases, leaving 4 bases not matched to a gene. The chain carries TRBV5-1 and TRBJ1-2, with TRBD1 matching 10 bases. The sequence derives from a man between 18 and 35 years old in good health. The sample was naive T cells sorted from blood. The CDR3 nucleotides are TGCGCCAGCAGCTCCTCGGGACAGGGGAACTATGGCTACACCTTC. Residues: CASSSSGQGNYGYTF.